These 22 T cell receptor beta chains came from one sample sequenced in a study of human T cells and chemical hapten exposure. TCRdb used MiXCR to reprocess the RACE reads, holding one entry per CDR3 protein. The profile shows 35,000 to 55,000 distinct CDR3 sequences, about 4% of them singletons. Sample time point: healthy volunteer bleed at 6 weeks. Blood, whole and unfractionated, served as the source for total RNA extraction. Material: whole blood. Receptors were obtained from a human donor in good health. Some clones in this sample may be carry-over from other donors' samples.

A word on this clonotype: A read error may explain this, as a much larger clone is one base away. V gene TRBV3-1 combines with J gene TRBJ1-1; D call uncertain. Trimming stripped 2 bases from V and 0 bases from J, with 10 bases between. Germline V gene sequence: CDR1 LGHDT, CDR2 YNNKEL (reference sequence). The CDR3 has 15 residues. CDR3 bases: TGTGCCAGCAGCCAAAAAACATTAATGAACACTGAAGCTTTCTTT. Its protein product is CASSQKTLMNTEAFF.

This clonotype was seen at least ten times. The rearrangement uses TRBV3-1 and TRBJ2-7, with D possibly TRBD2 on 5 matching bases. The germline gives CDR1 LGHDT, CDR2 YNNKEL (reference sequence). The germline V and J ends were trimmed by 2 bases and 0 bases, with 8 bases remaining between them. The CDR3 loop spans 14 amino acids. The CDR3 region is CASSQRTASYEQYF. As DNA, the CDR3 is TGTGCCAGCAGCCAAAGGACTGCCTCCTACGAGCAGTACTTC.

Many counts were recorded for this clonotype. CDR3 nucleotides: TGTGCCACACAGACAGGGTTGAATCAGCCCCAGCATTTT. Translation gives CATQTGLNQPQHF. The chain joins TRBV6-6 to TRBJ1-5, with TRBD1 matching over 7 bases. From germline, CDR1 is MNHNY and CDR2 SVGAGI (reference sequence). V was clipped by 10 bases and J by 4 bases; unmatched bases: 7. CDR3 size: 13 residues.

This clonotype was recorded many times. The chain has TRBV28 and TRBJ1-6; D unresolved. Germline V lookup: CDR1 MDHEN, CDR2 SYDVKM. This CDR3 comprises 13 residues. V was shortened by 11 bases and J by 7 bases, with 15 bases between the two germline ends. This CDR3 reads CASKQLFNSPLHF. In DNA form, the CDR3 reads TGTGCCTCCAAGCAGCTGTTCAATTCACCCCTCCACTTT.

Many counts were recorded for this clonotype. The chain joins TRBV28 to TRBJ2-1; the match to TRBD1 covers 9 bases. The length of the CDR3 is 15 residues. Trimming took 5 bases from V and 4 from J; bases not matched to a gene: 6. Germline CDR1 and CDR2: MDHEN and SYDVKM. The CDR3 here is CASSLAGTGYNEQFF. The CDR3 DNA is TGTGCCAGCAGTCTAGCCGGGACAGGGTACAATGAGCAGTTCTTC.

V gene TRBV7-9 combines with J gene TRBJ2-7; 14 positions match TRBD2. Germline loops: CDR1 SEHNR, CDR2 FQNEAQ (reference sequence). The CDR3 is 15 amino acids. The trim removed 8 bases at V and 5 bases at J, leaving 8 bases unmatched. The DNA for the CDR3 is TGTGCCAGCTCGGGGACTAGCGGGAGCCAGCACGAGCAGTACTTC. Translating it yields CASSGTSGSQHEQYF.

This clonotype was seen a few times. The chain has TRBV2 and TRBJ2-2, with 7 nucleotides matching TRBD2. The ends lost 2 bases at V and 3 bases at J; junction bases unmatched: 3. There are 15 residues in the CDR3. The germline V gene encodes CDR1 SNHLY and CDR2 FYNNEI. CDR3: CASSESGRDTGELFF. The CDR3 DNA reads TGTGCCAGCAGTGAATCTGGGAGGGACACCGGGGAGCTGTTTTTT.

This clonotype was counted at least ten times. The gene calls are TRBV20-1 and TRBJ2-1, with 11 positions matching TRBD2. CDR1 and CDR2 from the germline V gene are DFQATT and SNEGSKA (reference sequence). The CDR3 runs to 14 residues. The J segment lost 7 bases and the V segment lost 1 base, leaving 3 bases of the junction unmatched. The CDR3 DNA is TGCAGTGCTAGAGGACTAGCGGGAATAAATGAGCAGTTCTTC. Translating gives CSARGLAGINEQFF.

This clonotype was counted at least ten times. This chain uses TRBV3-1 with TRBJ2-2; 7 bases map to TRBD2. With V trimmed by 4 bases and J by 5 bases, 16 bases remained unmatched. The CDR3 runs to 18 residues. Germline V gene sequence: CDR1 LGHDT, CDR2 YNNKEL (reference sequence). The DNA of the CDR3 is TGTGCCAGCAGCCGTTTGGAGGGAGGGCCAAGAAAAACCGGGGAGCTGTTTTTT. Residues: CASSRLEGGPRKTGELFF.

This clonotype was counted ten times or more. CDR3 residues: CASSLDGPTDTQYF. The CDR3 nucleotides are TGTGCCAGCAGCTTGGACGGTCCCACAGATACGCAGTATTTT. J is TRBJ2-3 and V is TRBV5-6; D ambiguous. This CDR3 has 14 residues. Deletions cut 0 bases from V and 2 bases from J, with 7 bases between. Germline V gene sequence: CDR1 SGHDT, CDR2 YYEEEE.

This clonotype was seen only a few times. J is TRBJ1-6 and V is TRBV18; possible D gene TRBD1, 5 bases. The CDR3 runs 15 residues. CDR1 and CDR2 from the germline V gene are KGHSH and LQKENI. The ends were cut back, 1 base at V and 5 bases at J, with 9 bases in the middle. DNA for the CDR3: TGTGCCAGCTCACCACTTGACAGTGATAATTCACCCCTCCACTTT. This codes for CASSPLDSDNSPLHF.

The V call is TRBV7-9, the J call TRBJ1-3; tentative D call: TRBD1 (6 bases). V gave up 1 base and J gave up 2 bases, with 9 bases separating them. The germline V gene has CDR1 SEHNR and CDR2 FQNEAQ (reference sequence). This CDR3 has 15 amino acids. CDR3 bases: TGTGCCAGCAGCTTAGGAACAGGGCCTGGAAACACCATATATTTT. Amino acids: CASSLGTGPGNTIYF.

This clonotype has a count of ten or more. The chain uses TRBV11-2 and TRBJ2-3; D is ambiguous. This CDR3 contains 16 residues. In germline, CDR1 is SGHAT, CDR2 FQNNGV. V gave up 0 bases and J gave up 0 bases, with 10 bases separating them. The CDR3 protein is CASSLEVWISTDTQYF. CDR3 nucleotides: TGTGCCAGCAGCTTAGAAGTTTGGATTAGCACAGATACGCAGTATTTT.

This clonotype showed up just a few times. V gene TRBV11-2 combines with J gene TRBJ1-4, with 8 bases lining up with TRBD1. This CDR3 comprises 16 residues. V lost 0 bases to trimming and J lost 6 bases; unmatched junction nucleotides: 6. Per the germline V gene, CDR1 is SGHAT and CDR2 is FQNNGV. CDR3 in amino acids: CASSLEGRGRDEKLFF. The CDR3 DNA reads TGTGCCAGCAGCTTAGAGGGCAGGGGGCGTGATGAAAAACTGTTTTTT.

The chain couples TRBV5-1 to TRBJ2-2, with a tentative D call TRBD2 (5 bases). Germline V lookup: CDR1 SGHRS, CDR2 YFSETQ. The length of the CDR3 is 15 residues. Trimming took off 0 bases at V and 6 bases at J, with 12 bases between the two ends. Here the CDR3 DNA reads TGCGCCAGCAGCTTGGCCCCGGGGTCGTCCGGGGAGCTGTTTTTT. It yields the protein CASSLAPGSSGELFF. The full variable domain, completed using reference TRBV5-1 and TRBJ2-2, is KAGVTQTPRYLIKTRGQQVTLSCSPISGHRSVSWYQQTPGQGLQFLFEYFSETQRNKGNFPGRFSGRQFSNSRSEMNVSTLELGDSALYLCASSLAPGSSGELFFGEGSRLTVL.

This clonotype was detected many times. The chain uses TRBV27 and TRBJ1-1; 8 nucleotides match TRBD1. This CDR3 is built from 13 residues. V was pared by 8 bases and J by 1 base, with 3 bases of the junction left unmatched. Germline CDR1 is MNHEY and CDR2 is SMNVEV (reference sequence). CDR3 protein: CASRGTGNTEAFF. DNA of the CDR3: TGTGCCAGCCGGGGGACAGGGAACACTGAAGCTTTCTTT.

This clonotype has a handful of counts. This chain's CDR3 is CAWSFADTQYF. In DNA form, the CDR3 reads TGTGCCTGGAGCTTCGCAGATACGCAGTATTTT. The chain joins TRBV30 to TRBJ2-3; D gene unclear. There are 11 residues in the CDR3. Trimming took 3 bases from V and 4 from J, leaving 5 bases between them. Looked up from germline, CDR1 is GTSNPN and CDR2 is SVGIG (reference sequence). The full variable domain, with the rest looked up from reference TRBV30 and TRBJ2-3, is SQTIHQWPATLVQPVGSPLSLECTVEGTSNPNLYWYRQAAGRGLQLLFYSVGIGQISSEVPQNLSASRPQDRQFILSSKKLLLSDSGFYLCAWSFADTQYFGPGTRLTVL.

This clonotype appeared many times. The chain carries TRBV28 and TRBJ2-3; TRBD1 matches 8 bases. Germline values: CDR1 MDHEN, CDR2 SYDVKM. With V trimmed by 5 bases and J by 6 bases, 10 bases remained unmatched. This CDR3 comprises 15 residues. Here the CDR3 reads CASSPTGATSDTQYF. In DNA form, the CDR3 reads TGTGCCAGCAGTCCGACAGGGGCCACGTCGGATACGCAGTATTTT.

The table lists this clonotype with many counts. V is TRBV6-6 and J is TRBJ1-4; the D is unclear. The CDR3 spans 12 residues. The ends were cut back, 2 bases at V and 8 bases at J, with 6 bases in the middle. CDR1 MNHNY and CDR2 SVGAGI come from the germline V gene (reference sequence). The CDR3 here is CASSYVEEKLFF. CDR3 nucleotide sequence: TGTGCCAGCAGTTACGTAGAAGAAAAACTGTTTTTT.

This clonotype was seen a handful of times. The chain uses TRBV29-1 and TRBJ1-2, with D tentatively TRBD1 (5 bases). This CDR3 contains 14 residues. Germline values: CDR1 SQVTM, CDR2 ANQGSEA. V lost 4 bases, J lost 1 base, and 13 bases lay in between. CDR3 DNA sequence: TGCAGCGTTGGAGGGGCAGGGTTTAACTATGGCTACACCTTC. Its translation is CSVGGAGFNYGYTF.

This clonotype came up many times. This rearrangement joins TRBV12-3 or TRBV12-4 to TRBJ1-1; 9 bases align to TRBD1. The CDR3 has 13 amino acids. J gave up 5 bases and V 7 bases, and 5 bases lay outside the gene matches. The CDR3 bases are TGTGCCAGCATACAGGGGGCAAGGACTGAAGCTTTCTTT. Protein sequence: CASIQGARTEAFF.

This clonotype was found a few times. This sequence joins TRBV6-5 and TRBJ1-4, with TRBD1 identical over 9 bases. The CDR3 consists of 18 residues. The germline V gene has CDR1 MNHEY and CDR2 SVGAGI. Trimming took 6 bases from V and 5 from J; bases not matched to a gene: 16. CDR3 in DNA: TGTGCCAGCAGGAGAACAGGGGGCAACAGAAGAGCAAATGAAAAACTGTTTTTT. It translates to CASRRTGGNRRANEKLFF.